The rows below give T cell receptor beta chains drawn from one sample of a study of beta chain features in type 1 diabetes. Method: immunoSEQ multiplex PCR; TCRdb's copy keeps in-frame clones and lacks some. The top ten hold less than 0.03% of the sample, which has under 300,000 clones, roughly 21% seen once. The sequenced material came from naive CD4+ T cells from blood. The receptors were sampled from a woman between 40 and 50 years old with type 1 diabetes. CDR3s include the opening cysteine and the closing phenylalanine or tryptophan. A D gene is named only where the DNA matches it firmly. Size is omitted from some rows. Given values are once, few, many or a class for expanded clones.

d_call cdr3_length j_call v_call clone_size cdr3_nt cdr3_aa
- 12 TRBJ1-2 TRBV29-1 few TGCAGCGTTGAAGGGGGACAATATGGCTACACCTTC CSVEGGQYGYTF
TRBD1 14 TRBJ2-1 TRBV5-1 - TGCGCCAGCAGCCCTTGGACAGGGGGCGATGAGCAGTTCTTC CASSPWTGGDEQFF
- 13 TRBJ1-2 TRBV15 few TGTGCCACCAGCAGAGAGGGGGCCTCAGGCTACACCTTC CATSREGASGYTF
- 15 TRBJ1-5 TRBV10-3 - TGTGCCATCAGTGGGGAGGGAGGGATGGATCAGCCCCAGCATTTT CAISGEGGMDQPQHF
- 13 TRBJ1-2 TRBV18 - TGTGCCAGCTCTATCCAAGGATCGGGTGGCTACACCTTC CASSIQGSGGYTF
- 12 TRBJ1-2 TRBV2 - TGTGCCAGCACGGGAGTGAACTATGGCTACACCTTC CASTGVNYGYTF
- 15 TRBJ1-5 TRBV21-1 few TGTGCCAGCAGCAAAGAATCTCAGGGGACTCAGCCCCAGCATTTT CASSKESQGTQPQHF
TRBD1 14 TRBJ1-2 TRBV18 - TGTGCCAGCTCACCGGACAGGCTTCTCTATGGCTACACCTTC CASSPDRLLYGYTF
- 18 TRBJ2-5 TRBV5-1 - TGCGCCAGCAGCTCCTCCCCTCTCGGACTCCCGGGGCAAGAGACCCAGTACTTC CASSSSPLGLPGQETQYF
- 14 TRBJ2-1 TRBV4-2 few TGTGCCAGCAGCCAAGGCCAGTCCCTTAATGAGCAGTTCTTC CASSQGQSLNEQFF
- 15 TRBJ2-1 TRBV5-1 - TGCGCCAGCAGCGCTGAAGGGGGCTCCTACAATGAGCAGTTCTTC CASSAEGGSYNEQFF
TRBD2 15 TRBJ2-1 TRBV6-5 - TGTGCCAGCAGAGGACTAGCGGGAGAATACAATGAGCAGTTCTTC CASRGLAGEYNEQFF
TRBD1 14 TRBJ1-2 TRBV7-8 few TGTGCCAGCAGCATGGACAGGGCCCTCTATGGCTACACCTTC CASSMDRALYGYTF
TRBD1 14 TRBJ2-2 TRBV19 - TGTGCCAGTACGGGACAGTTGAACACCGGGGAGCTGTTTTTT CASTGQLNTGELFF
TRBD2 17 TRBJ2-1 TRBV9 - TGTGCCAGCAGCCCACGGGGGGGGACTAGCGGTTACAATGAGCAGTTCTTC CASSPRGGTSGYNEQFF
- 15 TRBJ2-1 TRBV4-2 - TGTGCCAGCAGCGCGGGCCGTAGCTCCTACAATGAGCAGTTCTTC CASSAGRSSYNEQFF
- 14 TRBJ1-2 TRBV5-1 few TGCGCCAGCAGCTTTGGGACTCTTCGACATGGCTACACCTTC CASSFGTLRHGYTF
- 18 TRBJ2-3 TRBV4-1 - TGCGCCAGCAGCCAACCGGGGGGCCAGGGGCTACACACAGATACGCAGTATTTT CASSQPGGQGLHTDTQYF
- 16 TRBJ2-3 TRBV6-6 - TGTGCCAGCAGTTCCCCGAGAGCGGACTTCACAGATACGCAGTATTTT CASSSPRADFTDTQYF
TRBD1 15 TRBJ2-5 TRBV4-3 few TGCGCCAGCAGCCAAACAGGGGGCGGGTCAGAGACCCAGTACTTC CASSQTGGGSETQYF